This TCR beta chain comes out of a study of untreated major depressive disorder. V was cut by 5 bases and J by 1 base, with 20 bases left in between. This CDR3 contains 17 residues. Germline-derived CDR1 and CDR2 are LNHDA and SQIVND (reference sequence). Clones were sequenced by immunoSEQ multiplex PCR, and TCRdb holds only the in-frame ones, with some missing. The sample has 20,000 or so clones; 70% to 90% are singletons. The TCR sequence derives from a woman in her 30s in good health. The specimen sequenced was CD4+ T cells from PBMCs. The chain carries TRBV19 and TRBJ1-1; tentatively, D is TRBD1 (6 bases). CDR3 region: CASSGYRVGSRNTEAFF. The CDR3 DNA follows: TGTGCCAGTAGTGGCTACAGGGTGGGGTCTCGGAACACTGAAGCTTTCTTT.